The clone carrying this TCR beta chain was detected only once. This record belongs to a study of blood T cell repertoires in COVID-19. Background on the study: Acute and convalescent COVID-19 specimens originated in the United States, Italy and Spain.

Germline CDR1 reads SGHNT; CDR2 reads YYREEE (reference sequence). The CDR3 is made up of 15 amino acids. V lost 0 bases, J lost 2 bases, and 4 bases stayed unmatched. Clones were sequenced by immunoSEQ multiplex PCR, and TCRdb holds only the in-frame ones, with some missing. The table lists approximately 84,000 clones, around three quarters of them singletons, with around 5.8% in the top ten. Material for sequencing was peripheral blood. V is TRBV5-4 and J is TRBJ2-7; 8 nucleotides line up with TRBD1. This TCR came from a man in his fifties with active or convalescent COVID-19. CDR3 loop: CASSLVGTGPYEQYF. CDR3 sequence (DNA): TGTGCCAGCAGCTTGGTCGGGACAGGCCCCTACGAGCAGTACTTC.